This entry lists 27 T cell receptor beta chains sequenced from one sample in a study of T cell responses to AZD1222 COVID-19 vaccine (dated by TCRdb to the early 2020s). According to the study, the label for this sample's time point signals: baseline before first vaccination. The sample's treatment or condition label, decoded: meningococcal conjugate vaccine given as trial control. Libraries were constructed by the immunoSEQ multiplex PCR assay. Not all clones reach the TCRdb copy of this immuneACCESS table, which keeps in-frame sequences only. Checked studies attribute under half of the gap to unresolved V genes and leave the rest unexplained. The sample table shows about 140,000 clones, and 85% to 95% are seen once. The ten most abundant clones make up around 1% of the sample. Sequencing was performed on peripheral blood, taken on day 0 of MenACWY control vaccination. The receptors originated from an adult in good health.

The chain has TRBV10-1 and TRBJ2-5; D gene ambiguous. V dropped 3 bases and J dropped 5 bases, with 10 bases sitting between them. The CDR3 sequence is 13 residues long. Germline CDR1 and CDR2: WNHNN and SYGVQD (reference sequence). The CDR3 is CASSDSSKETQYF. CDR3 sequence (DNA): TGCGCCAGCAGTGACTCCTCGAAGGAGACCCAGTACTTC.

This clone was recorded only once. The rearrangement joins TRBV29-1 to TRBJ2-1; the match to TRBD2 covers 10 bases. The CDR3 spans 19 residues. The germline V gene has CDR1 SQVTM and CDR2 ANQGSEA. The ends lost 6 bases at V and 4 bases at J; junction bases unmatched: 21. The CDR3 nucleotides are TGCAGCGTCGGGCAGAGCGGGGGGGCCGCGTGGGGCAGTTACAATGAGCAGTTCTTC. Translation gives CSVGQSGGAAWGSYNEQFF.

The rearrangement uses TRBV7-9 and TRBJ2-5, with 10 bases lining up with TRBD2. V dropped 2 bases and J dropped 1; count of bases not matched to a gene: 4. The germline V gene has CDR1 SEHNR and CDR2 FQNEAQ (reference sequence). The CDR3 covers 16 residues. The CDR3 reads CASSLSTSGVQETQYF. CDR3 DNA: TGTGCCAGCAGCTTATCTACTAGCGGGGTCCAAGAGACCCAGTACTTC.

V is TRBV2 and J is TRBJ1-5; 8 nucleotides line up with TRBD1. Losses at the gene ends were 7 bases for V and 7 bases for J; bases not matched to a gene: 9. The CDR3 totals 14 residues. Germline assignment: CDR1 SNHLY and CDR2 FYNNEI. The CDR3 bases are TGTGCCAGCAAAAGGACAGGGTCGCGACAGCCCCAGCATTTT. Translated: CASKRTGSRQPQHF. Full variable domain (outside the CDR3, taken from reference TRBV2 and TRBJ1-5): EPEVTQTPSHQVTQMGQEVILRCVPISNHLYFYWYRQILGQKVEFLVSFYNNEISEKSEIFDDQFSVERPDGSNFTLKIRSTKLEDSAMYFCASKRTGSRQPQHFGDGTRLSIL.

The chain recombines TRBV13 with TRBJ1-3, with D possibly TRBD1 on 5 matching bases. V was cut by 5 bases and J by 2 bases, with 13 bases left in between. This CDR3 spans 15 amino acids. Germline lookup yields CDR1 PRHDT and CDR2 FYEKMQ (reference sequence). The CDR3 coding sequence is TGTGCCAGCAGCCACCGAGGGGCGGCTGGAAACACCATATATTTT. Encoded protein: CASSHRGAAGNTIYF.

The CDR3 sequence: CATPGARGYYGYTF. The CDR3 region has the DNA TGTGCCACTCCAGGGGCAAGGGGCTACTATGGCTACACCTTC. The rearrangement joins TRBV6-5 to TRBJ1-2, with D maybe TRBD1 (6 bases). Germline V gene data show CDR1 as MNHEY and CDR2 as SVGAGI. The CDR3 sequence is 14 residues long. V shed 10 bases and J shed 3 bases, with 18 bases lying between them.

In nucleotides, the CDR3 is TGCGCCAGCAGTGCTTTACCGGTAGCTGGAAACACCATATATTTT. This codes for CASSALPVAGNTIYF. The rearrangement links TRBV5-1 to TRBJ1-3; D remains unclear. Trimming stripped 5 bases from V and 2 bases from J, with 14 bases between. The CDR3 covers 15 residues. Per germline, CDR1 SGHRS and CDR2 YFSETQ.

CDR3 residues: CASSPRAGLNTEAFF. The CDR3 bases are TGTGCCAGCTCACCACGGGCAGGGTTGAACACTGAAGCTTTCTTT. The chain joins TRBV18 to TRBJ1-1, with a weak D call TRBD1 (5 bases). This CDR3 spans 15 amino acids. V shed 1 base and J shed 0 bases, with 9 bases lying between them. Germline V gives CDR1 KGHSH, CDR2 LQKENI. The whole variable domain, remainder taken from reference TRBV18 and TRBJ1-1, is NAGVMQNPRHLVRRRGQEARLRCSPMKGHSHVYWYRQLPEEGLKFMVYLQKENIIDESGMPKERFSAEFPKEGPSILRIQQVVRGDSAAYFCASSPRAGLNTEAFFGQGTRLTVV.

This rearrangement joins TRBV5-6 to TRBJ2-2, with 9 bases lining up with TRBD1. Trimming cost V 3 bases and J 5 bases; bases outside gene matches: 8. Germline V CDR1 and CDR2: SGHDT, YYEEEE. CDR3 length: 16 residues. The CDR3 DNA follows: TGTGCCAGCAGCTCAAGGGACAGGGTTGGGACCGGGGAGCTGTTTTTT. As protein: CASSSRDRVGTGELFF.

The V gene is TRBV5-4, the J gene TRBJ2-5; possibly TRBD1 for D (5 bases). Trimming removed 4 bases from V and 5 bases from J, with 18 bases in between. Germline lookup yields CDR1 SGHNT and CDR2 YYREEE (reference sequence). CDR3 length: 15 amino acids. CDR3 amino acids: CASSQGFSFGETQYF. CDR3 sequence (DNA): TGTGCCAGCAGCCAGGGCTTTAGTTTCGGGGAGACCCAGTACTTC. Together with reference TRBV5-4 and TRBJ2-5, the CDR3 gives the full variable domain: ETGVTQSPTHLIKTRGQQVTLRCSSQSGHNTVSWYQQALGQGPQFIFQYYREEENGRGNFPPRFSGLQFPNYSSELNVNALELDDSALYLCASSQGFSFGETQYFGPGTRLLVL.

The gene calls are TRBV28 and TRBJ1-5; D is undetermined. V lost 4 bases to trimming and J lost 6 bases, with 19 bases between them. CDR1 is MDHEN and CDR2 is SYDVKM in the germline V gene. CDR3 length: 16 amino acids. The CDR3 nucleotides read TGTGCCAGCAGTTCCTCCGGCAGAGACTGGGGTCAGCCCCAGCATTTT. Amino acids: CASSSSGRDWGQPQHF.

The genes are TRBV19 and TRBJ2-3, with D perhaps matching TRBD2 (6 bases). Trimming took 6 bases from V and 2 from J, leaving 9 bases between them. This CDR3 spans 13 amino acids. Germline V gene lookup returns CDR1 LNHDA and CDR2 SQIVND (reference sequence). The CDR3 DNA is TGTGCCAGTAGGGGGGACTCCACAGATACGCAGTATTTT. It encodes CASRGDSTDTQYF.

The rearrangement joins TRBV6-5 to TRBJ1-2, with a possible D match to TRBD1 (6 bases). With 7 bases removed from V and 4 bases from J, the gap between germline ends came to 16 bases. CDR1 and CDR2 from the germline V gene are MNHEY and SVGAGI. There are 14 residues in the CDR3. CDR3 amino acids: CASTERGARYGYTF. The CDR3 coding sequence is TGTGCCAGCACCGAAAGGGGGGCCCGCTATGGCTACACCTTC.

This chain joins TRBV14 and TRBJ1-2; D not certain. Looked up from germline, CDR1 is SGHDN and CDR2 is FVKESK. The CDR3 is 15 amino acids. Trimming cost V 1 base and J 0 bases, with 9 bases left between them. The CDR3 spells CASSQASRTNYGYTF. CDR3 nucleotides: TGTGCCAGCAGCCAAGCCTCGAGAACTAACTATGGCTACACCTTC.

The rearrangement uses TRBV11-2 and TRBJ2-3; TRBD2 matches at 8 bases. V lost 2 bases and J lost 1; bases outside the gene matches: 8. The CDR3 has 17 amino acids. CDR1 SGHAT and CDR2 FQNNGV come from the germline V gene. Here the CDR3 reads CASSLRGRRGGTDTQYF. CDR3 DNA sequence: TGTGCCAGCAGCTTACGGGGGCGGCGGGGGGGCACAGATACGCAGTATTTT.

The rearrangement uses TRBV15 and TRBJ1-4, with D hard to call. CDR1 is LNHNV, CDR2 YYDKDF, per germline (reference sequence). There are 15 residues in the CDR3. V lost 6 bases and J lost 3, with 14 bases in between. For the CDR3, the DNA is TGTGCCACCAGAACGGGCGGGTTGGCTAATGAAAAACTGTTTTTT. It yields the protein CATRTGGLANEKLFF.

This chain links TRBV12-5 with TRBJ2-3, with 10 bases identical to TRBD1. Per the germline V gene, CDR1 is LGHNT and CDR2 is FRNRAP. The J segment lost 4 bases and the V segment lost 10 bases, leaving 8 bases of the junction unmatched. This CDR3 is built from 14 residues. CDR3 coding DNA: TGTGCTACCAGGACAGGGGGGCTCGCAGATACGCAGTATTTT. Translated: CATRTGGLADTQYF.

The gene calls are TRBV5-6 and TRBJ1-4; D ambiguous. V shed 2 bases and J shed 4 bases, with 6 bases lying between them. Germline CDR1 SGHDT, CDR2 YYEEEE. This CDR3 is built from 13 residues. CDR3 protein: CASSFTLNEKLFF. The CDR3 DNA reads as TGTGCCAGCAGCTTCACCCTTAATGAAAAACTGTTTTTT.

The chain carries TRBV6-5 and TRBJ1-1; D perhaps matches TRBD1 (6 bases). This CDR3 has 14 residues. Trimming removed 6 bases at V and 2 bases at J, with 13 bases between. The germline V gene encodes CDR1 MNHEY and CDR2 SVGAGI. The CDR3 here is CASRDLQGNTEAFF. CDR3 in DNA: TGTGCCAGCAGGGACCTACAGGGAAACACTGAAGCTTTCTTT.

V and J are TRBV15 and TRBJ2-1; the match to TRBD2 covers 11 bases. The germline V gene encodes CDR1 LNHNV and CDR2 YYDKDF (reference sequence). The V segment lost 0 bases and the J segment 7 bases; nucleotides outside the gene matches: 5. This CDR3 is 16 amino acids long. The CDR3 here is CATSRDLAGGLNEQFF. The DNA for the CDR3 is TGTGCCACCAGCAGAGACCTAGCGGGGGGACTGAATGAGCAGTTCTTC. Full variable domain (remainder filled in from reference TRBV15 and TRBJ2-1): DAMVIQNPRYQVTQFGKPVTLSCSQTLNHNVMYWYQQKSSQAPKLLFHYYDKDFNNEADTPDNFQSRRPNTSFCFLDIRSPGLGDTAMYLCATSRDLAGGLNEQFFGPGTRLTVL.

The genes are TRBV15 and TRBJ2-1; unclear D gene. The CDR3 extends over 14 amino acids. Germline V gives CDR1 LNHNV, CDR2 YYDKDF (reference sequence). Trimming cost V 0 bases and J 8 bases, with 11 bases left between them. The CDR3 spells CATSREWQSDEQFF. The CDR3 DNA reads TGTGCCACCAGCAGAGAGTGGCAGTCGGATGAGCAGTTCTTC.

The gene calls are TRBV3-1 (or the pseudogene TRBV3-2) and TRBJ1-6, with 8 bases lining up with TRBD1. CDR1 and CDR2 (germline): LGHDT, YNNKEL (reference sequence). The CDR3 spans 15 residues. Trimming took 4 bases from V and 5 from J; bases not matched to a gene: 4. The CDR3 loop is CASSPWTGNNSPLHF. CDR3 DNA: TGTGCCAGCAGCCCTTGGACAGGGAATAATTCACCCCTCCACTTT.

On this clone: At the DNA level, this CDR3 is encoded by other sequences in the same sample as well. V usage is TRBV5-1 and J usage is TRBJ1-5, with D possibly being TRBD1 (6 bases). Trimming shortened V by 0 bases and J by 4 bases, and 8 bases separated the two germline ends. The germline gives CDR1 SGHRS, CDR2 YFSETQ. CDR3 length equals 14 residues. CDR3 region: CASSLEGGNQPQHF. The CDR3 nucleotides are TGCGCCAGCAGCTTGGAAGGGGGGAATCAGCCCCAGCATTTT. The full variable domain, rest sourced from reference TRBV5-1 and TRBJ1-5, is KAGVTQTPRYLIKTRGQQVTLSCSPISGHRSVSWYQQTPGQGLQFLFEYFSETQRNKGNFPGRFSGRQFSNSRSEMNVSTLELGDSALYLCASSLEGGNQPQHFGDGTRLSIL.

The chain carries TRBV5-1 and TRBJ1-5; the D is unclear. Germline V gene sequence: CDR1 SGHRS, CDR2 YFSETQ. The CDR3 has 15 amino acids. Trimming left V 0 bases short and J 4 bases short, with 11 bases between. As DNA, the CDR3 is TGCGCCAGCAGCTTGGAGCCCGGGATGAATCAGCCCCAGCATTTT. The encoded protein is CASSLEPGMNQPQHF. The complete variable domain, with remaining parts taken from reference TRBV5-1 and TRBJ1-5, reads KAGVTQTPRYLIKTRGQQVTLSCSPISGHRSVSWYQQTPGQGLQFLFEYFSETQRNKGNFPGRFSGRQFSNSRSEMNVSTLELGDSALYLCASSLEPGMNQPQHFGDGTRLSIL.

The CDR3: CASSPGDRVNEKLFF. CDR3 nucleotides: TGTGCCAGCAGCCCCGGGGACAGGGTTAATGAAAAACTGTTTTTT. V and J are TRBV7-2 and TRBJ1-4; 9 bases agree with TRBD1. V lost 5 bases to trimming and J lost 4 bases; unmatched junction nucleotides: 5. The germline V gene has CDR1 SGHTA and CDR2 FQGNSA. The CDR3 totals 15 residues. Supplemented by reference TRBV7-2 and TRBJ1-4, the full variable domain reads GAGVSQSPSNKVTEKGKDVELRCDPISGHTALYWYRQSLGQGLEFLIYFQGNSAPDKSGLPSDRFSAERTGGSVSTLTIQRTQQEDSAVYLCASSPGDRVNEKLFFGSGTQLSVL.

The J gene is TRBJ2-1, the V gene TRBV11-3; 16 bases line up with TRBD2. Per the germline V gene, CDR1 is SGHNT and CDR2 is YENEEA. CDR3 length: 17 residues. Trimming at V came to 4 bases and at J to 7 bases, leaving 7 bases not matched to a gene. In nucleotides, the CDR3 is TGTGCCAGCAGCTCGGAGGGACTAGCGGGAGGGGGAAATGAGCAGTTCTTC. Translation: CASSSEGLAGGGNEQFF.

CDR3 loop: CASSTQRQGVYGYTF. CDR3 DNA: TGTGCCAGTAGTACCCAACGACAGGGGGTTTATGGCTACACCTTC. The chain carries TRBV19 and TRBJ1-2, with 9 bases matching TRBD1. V lost 4 bases to trimming and J lost 5 bases; unmatched junction nucleotides: 8. This CDR3 is built from 15 residues. The germline V gene encodes CDR1 LNHDA and CDR2 SQIVND (reference sequence). The full variable domain, completed using reference TRBV19 and TRBJ1-2, is DGGITQSPKYLFRKEGQNVTLSCEQNLNHDAMYWYRQDPGQGLRLIYYSQIVNDFQKGDIAEGYSVSREKKESFPLTVTSAQKNPTAFYLCASSTQRQGVYGYTFGSGTRLTVV.